This entry lists 27 T cell receptor beta chains sequenced from one sample in a study of CD8 T cells in Susac syndrome. RNA was extracted with the RNeasy kit, and a quantity of about 0.45 to 1 ug was reverse transcribed using random hexamers. TCRdb re-derived calls from the immunoSEQ multiplex PCR reads in MiXCR, one entry per CDR3 protein. The profile shows 150,000 to 200,000 distinct CDR3 sequences, approximately 95% of them singletons. The sample was CD4+ T cells from PBMCs. Receptors were obtained from a human donor with multiple sclerosis.

The J gene is TRBJ1-1, the V gene TRBV24-1; D gene ambiguous. The CDR3 spans 12 residues. V was trimmed by 7 bases and J by 4 bases, leaving 9 bases between them. Germline-derived CDR1 and CDR2 are KGHDR and SFDVKD. CDR3 amino acids: CATRGGFTEAFF. CDR3 in DNA: TGTGCCACCAGAGGAGGATTCACTGAAGCTTTCTTT.

The chain couples TRBV29-1 to TRBJ1-1; TRBD1 is a possible D gene (5 bases). V was clipped by 4 bases and J by 10 bases, with 22 bases between them. The CDR3 runs to 14 residues. Germline V gene lookup returns CDR1 SQVTM and CDR2 ANQGSEA. The CDR3 DNA is TGCAGCGTTGTACGGGGCCAAAAAACACTAGGAGCTTTCTTT. This codes for CSVVRGQKTLGAFF.

This chain links TRBV6-2 or TRBV6-3 with TRBJ2-6; D possibly corresponds to TRBD1 (6 bases). Looked up from germline, CDR1 is MNHEY and CDR2 is SVGEGT. The CDR3 loop spans 16 amino acids. Trimming removed 7 bases from V and 2 bases from J, with 15 bases in between. In DNA, the CDR3 is TGTGCCAGCACACAGCACAACAGGGCTGGGGCCAACGTCCTGACTTTC. Its translation: CASTQHNRAGANVLTF.

The chain uses TRBV30 and TRBJ1-6; D gene ambiguous. Trimming removed 3 bases at V and 7 bases at J, with 10 bases between. CDR3 length equals 13 residues. The germline gives CDR1 GTSNPN, CDR2 SVGIG (reference sequence). CDR3 in amino acids: CAWSMGVNSPLHF. As DNA, the CDR3 is TGTGCCTGGAGCATGGGAGTCAATTCACCCCTCCACTTT.

The V and J genes are TRBV24-1 and TRBJ2-5; no definite D call. The CDR3 totals 13 residues. V lost 4 bases and J lost 5, with 10 bases in between. Looked up from germline, CDR1 is KGHDR and CDR2 is SFDVKD. The CDR3 sequence is CATSDPTLETQYF. As DNA, the CDR3 is TGTGCCACCAGTGACCCCACTCTGGAGACCCAGTACTTC.

This clonotype has just one count. The chain couples TRBV30 to TRBJ2-3; D possibly corresponds to TRBD1 (5 bases). Trimming removed 3 bases from V and 5 bases from J, with 15 bases in between. Per germline, CDR1 GTSNPN and CDR2 SVGIG (reference sequence). CDR3 length equals 14 residues. DNA of the CDR3: TGTGCCTGGAGATTCCTGGGGCTCCTAGATACGCAGTATTTT. This gives the protein CAWRFLGLLDTQYF.

V gene TRBV7-9 combines with J gene TRBJ2-5, with 14 bases aligning to TRBD2. V shed 5 bases, J shed 5 bases, and the junction held 4 bases outside the gene matches. This CDR3 comprises 15 residues. CDR1 is SEHNR and CDR2 is FQNEAQ in the germline V gene (reference sequence). The CDR3 sequence is CASSRLAGGPETQYF. In DNA form, the CDR3 reads TGTGCCAGCAGCAGACTAGCGGGGGGGCCGGAGACCCAGTACTTC. Filled out from reference TRBV7-9 and TRBJ2-5, the complete variable domain reads DTGVSQNPRHKITKRGQNVTFRCDPISEHNRLYWYRQTLGQGPEFLTYFQNEAQLEKSRLLSDRFSAERPKGSFSTLEIQRTEQGDSAMYLCASSRLAGGPETQYFGPGTRLLVL.

The chain combines TRBV27 with TRBJ2-3; D is uncertain. The length of the CDR3 is 12 residues. The V end lost 5 bases, the J end lost 2 bases, and 5 bases lay between the germline ends. Germline CDR1 MNHEY, CDR2 SMNVEV (reference sequence). The CDR3 loop reads CASSRFTDTQYF. The CDR3 DNA follows: TGTGCCAGCAGTCGCTTCACAGATACGCAGTATTTT.

This sequence joins TRBV20-1 and TRBJ2-7; D is tentatively TRBD1 or TRBD2 (5 bases each). This CDR3 has 13 residues. Deletions cut 5 bases from V and 3 bases from J, with 14 bases between. Germline V gene data show CDR1 as DFQATT and CDR2 as SNEGSKA (reference sequence). The CDR3 nucleotides are TGCAGTGCTGGGACCGGGAAAGTCTACGAGCAGTACTTC. Translating it yields CSAGTGKVYEQYF.

This clonotype has only one observation. V usage is TRBV12-3 or TRBV12-4 and J usage is TRBJ2-1; D is possibly TRBD2 (7 bases). V was shortened by 5 bases and J by 6 bases, with 20 bases between the two germline ends. This CDR3 comprises 16 residues. CDR3 residues: CASSPRGGGSVNEQFF. Here the CDR3 DNA reads TGTGCCAGCAGTCCCCGGGGAGGGGGATCCGTCAATGAGCAGTTCTTC.

The genes are TRBV30 and TRBJ1-6; the D gene is possibly TRBD1 (5 bases). This CDR3 has 13 residues. CDR1 is GTSNPN, CDR2 SVGIG, per germline (reference sequence). V was trimmed by 4 bases and J by 9 bases, leaving 13 bases between them. In DNA, the CDR3 is TGTGCCTGGACGTTACAGGTCCGTTCACCCCTCCACTTT. This gives the protein CAWTLQVRSPLHF.

The DNA of the CDR3 is TGTGCCAGCAGCCCCCGGACGGGCACAGATACGCAGTATTTT. Encoded protein: CASSPRTGTDTQYF. The genes are TRBV9 and TRBJ2-3; D is uncertain. V was trimmed by 4 bases and J by 1 base, leaving 10 bases between them. Per the germline V gene, CDR1 is SGDLS and CDR2 is YYNGEE. This CDR3 has 14 amino acids.

The J gene is TRBJ1-1, the V gene TRBV14; D unresolved. With 1 base removed from V and 3 bases from J, the gap between germline ends came to 12 bases. Germline lookup yields CDR1 SGHDN and CDR2 FVKESK. The CDR3 length is 15 residues. CDR3 residues: CASSQVGGWDTEAFF. CDR3 nucleotide sequence: TGTGCCAGCAGCCAAGTCGGAGGTTGGGACACTGAAGCTTTCTTT.

The chain employs TRBV5-1 and TRBJ2-6; no firm D call. The CDR3 runs to 13 residues. Germline CDR1 is SGHRS and CDR2 is YFSETQ. Trimming shortened V by 3 bases and J by 6 bases, and 7 bases separated the two germline ends. CDR3: CASSYREANVLTF. Written as DNA, the CDR3 is TGCGCCAGCAGCTATCGAGAGGCCAACGTCCTGACTTTC.

This clonotype was counted once. The chain has TRBV30 and TRBJ1-2; 7 bases align to TRBD1. Trimming at V came to 5 bases and at J to 4 bases, leaving 4 bases not matched to a gene. CDR1 GTSNPN and CDR2 SVGIG come from the germline V gene (reference sequence). The CDR3 has 12 amino acids. CDR3 DNA: TGTGCCTGGCAACAGGGGTCCTATGGCTACACCTTC. Translated, it gives CAWQQGSYGYTF.

The chain joins TRBV19 to TRBJ2-1; TRBD1 or TRBD2 may be the D gene (5 bases each). This CDR3 spans 17 amino acids. Trimming shortened V by 3 bases and J by 2 bases, and 17 bases separated the two germline ends. The germline gives CDR1 LNHDA, CDR2 SQIVND (reference sequence). This CDR3 is CASSIGVEGDAYNEQFF. The CDR3 DNA is TGTGCCAGTAGTATTGGGGTAGAAGGGGACGCCTACAATGAGCAGTTCTTC.

The chain joins TRBV6-1 to TRBJ1-5, with D perhaps TRBD1 (5 bases). CDR3 length: 14 residues. Germline V gene sequence: CDR1 MNHNS, CDR2 SASEGT. V was pared by 6 bases and J by 2 bases, with 11 bases between. The CDR3 bases are TGTGCCAGCAGGGCCGGGGCAGGCAATCAGCCCCAGCATTTT. As protein: CASRAGAGNQPQHF.

V is TRBV12-3 or TRBV12-4 and J is TRBJ2-5; D is unclear. The CDR3 runs to 11 residues. V lost 5 bases and J 2 bases, leaving 3 bases between the germline ends. The CDR3 sequence: CASSKQETQYF. CDR3 nucleotide sequence: TGTGCCAGCAGTAAACAAGAGACCCAGTACTTC.

V usage is TRBV10-3 and J usage is TRBJ1-1; 7 nucleotides line up with TRBD1. The CDR3 sequence is 12 residues long. Germline CDR1 reads ENHRY; CDR2 reads SYGVKD. With 6 bases clipped from V and 5 bases from J, the junction kept 3 bases outside the gene matches. CDR3 sequence: CAIRGQRTEAFF. In DNA form, the CDR3 reads TGTGCCATCAGGGGACAGCGGACTGAAGCTTTCTTT.

The chain recombines TRBV5-1 with TRBJ2-7; a weak D match, TRBD1 (5 bases). V lost 1 base to trimming and J lost 5 bases, with 7 bases between them. The CDR3 totals 12 residues. Germline V gene data show CDR1 as SGHRS and CDR2 as YFSETQ. CDR3 in DNA: TGCGCCAGCAGCTTGCAAGGGGACGAGCAGTACTTC. Translating gives CASSLQGDEQYF.

The genes are TRBV30 and TRBJ1-4, with D unresolved. Trimming pared 0 bases from V and 2 bases from J, leaving 10 bases between. Germline V gene sequence: CDR1 GTSNPN, CDR2 SVGIG (reference sequence). This CDR3 has 15 residues. In DNA, the CDR3 is TGTGCCTGGAGTGTATCTTCGGGCACTAATGAAAAACTGTTTTTT. Encoded protein: CAWSVSSGTNEKLFF.

The rearrangement joins TRBV19 to TRBJ1-1, with D perhaps TRBD1 (6 bases). The CDR3 is 13 residues long. The germline gives CDR1 LNHDA, CDR2 SQIVND (reference sequence). The V end was cut by 5 bases, the J end by 3 bases, with 10 bases between. The CDR3 sequence: CASSRRGDTEAFF. CDR3 sequence (DNA): TGTGCCAGTAGTCGCAGGGGAGACACTGAAGCTTTCTTT.

The chain uses TRBV6-2 or TRBV6-3 and TRBJ2-3, with TRBD2 as a possible D gene (5 bases). Germline V gives CDR1 MNHEY, CDR2 SVGEGT. The CDR3 contains 15 residues. Trimming stripped 5 bases from V and 6 bases from J, with 18 bases between. CDR3 in DNA: TGTGCCAGCAGTCCCCGAGGGCCCCCTCGGGATACGCAGTATTTT. As protein: CASSPRGPPRDTQYF.

The chain uses TRBV12-3 or TRBV12-4 and TRBJ2-2, with D possibly TRBD1 on 6 matching bases. Trimming stripped 6 bases from V and 1 base from J, with 12 bases between. CDR3 size: 15 residues. CDR3 bases: TGTGCCAGCAGCCGACAGGTTCAGAACACCGGGGAGCTGTTTTTT. It codes for CASSRQVQNTGELFF.

The chain recombines TRBV7-2 with TRBJ2-5, with 12 positions matching TRBD2. V lost 5 bases, J lost 2 bases, and 6 bases stayed unmatched. CDR1 is SGHTA, CDR2 FQGNSA, per germline. The CDR3 is made up of 16 amino acids. CDR3 in amino acids: CASSPRLAGEQETQYF. CDR3 nucleotides: TGTGCCAGCAGCCCGCGACTAGCGGGGGAGCAAGAGACCCAGTACTTC.

The chain carries TRBV3-1 and TRBJ2-1; the D is unclear. Per germline, CDR1 LGHDT and CDR2 YNNKEL (reference sequence). Trimming removed 1 base from V and 5 bases from J, with 9 bases in between. The CDR3 has 14 amino acids. The CDR3 protein is CASSQGMVNNEQFF. DNA of the CDR3: TGTGCCAGCAGCCAAGGAATGGTCAACAATGAGCAGTTCTTC.

The rearrangement links TRBV20-1 to TRBJ1-5; D is unresolved. V was clipped by 3 bases and J by 2 bases, with 14 bases between them. Germline V CDR1 and CDR2: DFQATT, SNEGSKA (reference sequence). The CDR3 runs 15 residues. CDR3 protein: CSASSAGLGNQPQHF. CDR3 bases: TGCAGTGCTAGTAGTGCGGGTCTCGGCAATCAGCCCCAGCATTTT.